Listed below are T cell receptor beta chains from one sample, sequenced in a study of T cell changes during pregnancy in multiple sclerosis. The repertoire was sequenced with immunoSEQ multiplex PCR; TCRdb's copy has only in-frame clones and lacks some. There are 100,000 or so clones in the sample; approximately 95% occur only once, and approximately 1.7% lies in the top ten. The sample in question was peripheral blood, obtained after pregnancy. These receptor sequences come from a female donor in good health, enrolled as a control in a pregnancy study. CDR3s include the opening cysteine and the closing phenylalanine or tryptophan.

TRBV6-6,CASSSPSQGPTEQYF
TRBV5-1,CASSLQGANEQYF
TRBV28,CASIPGVGQGPYGYTF
TRBV27,CASRPSGLAGGASYEQYF
TRBV4-1,CASSRGVDTKPLF
TRBV5-1,CASSEADHGETQYF
TRBV20-1,CSASHEETQYF
TRBV19,CASSTRRVGSGELFF
TRBV9,CASSPGQGVTSNQPQHF
TRBV19,CASSFSSGSSYEQYF
TRBV6-1,CASTSGPSNTGELFF
TRBV30,CAWSVRGAANEQYF
TRBV11-3,CASSLTPGLAGGTDTQYF
TRBV4-2,CASSQDRDNSYGYTF
TRBV7-8,CASSFLAGTIQNTEAFF
TRBV5-1,CASSPLTRSGTDTQYF
TRBV5-1,CASSPGTGGAGETQYF
TRBV2,CASNVRGAEAFF